This TCR beta chain was found in a study of blood T cell repertoires in COVID-19. The study recruited people aged roughly 18 to 95 years across around 23 US areas. Allocation to cohorts depended on clinical history reported by the participants. During the 2 weeks before they entered the study, exposed participants had met someone with a PCR-confirmed or clinician-diagnosed COVID-19 case. How the authors handled the data: Estimates of nucleated cell counts were drawn from the amplification of reference gene primers. Here immunoSEQ multiplex PCR was the method, and the copy in TCRdb shows in-frame clones only, minus some. Clone size and the V and J calls come from that table; the DNA yielded D and trimming. In the table there are some 240,000 clones, roughly 85% of which are singletons. With 5 bases clipped from V and 1 base from J, the junction kept 11 bases outside the gene matches. Germline V gene sequence: CDR1 MNHEY, CDR2 SMNVEV (reference sequence). The CDR3 runs to 17 residues.

What was sequenced was PBMCs or T cells enriched from blood (not recorded which). The chain is built from TRBV27 and TRBJ1-1, with 9 bases that match TRBD1. The clonotype comes from a woman between 45 and 60 years old who had been exposed to COVID-19. CDR3 region: CASSPSLGQGRNTEAFF. CDR3 nucleotides: TGTGCCAGCAGTCCTAGCCTCGGACAGGGGCGGAACACTGAAGCTTTCTTT.